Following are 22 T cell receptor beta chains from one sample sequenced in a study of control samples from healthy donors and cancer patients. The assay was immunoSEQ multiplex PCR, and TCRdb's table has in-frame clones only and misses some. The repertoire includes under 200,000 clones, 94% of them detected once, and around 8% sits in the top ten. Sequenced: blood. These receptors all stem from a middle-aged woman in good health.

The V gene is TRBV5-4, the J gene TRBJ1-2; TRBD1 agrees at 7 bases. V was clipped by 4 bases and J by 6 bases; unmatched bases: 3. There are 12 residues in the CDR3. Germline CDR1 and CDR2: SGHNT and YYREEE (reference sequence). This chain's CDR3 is CASSLDRHGYTF. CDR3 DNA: TGTGCCAGCAGCCTGGACAGGCATGGCTACACCTTC.

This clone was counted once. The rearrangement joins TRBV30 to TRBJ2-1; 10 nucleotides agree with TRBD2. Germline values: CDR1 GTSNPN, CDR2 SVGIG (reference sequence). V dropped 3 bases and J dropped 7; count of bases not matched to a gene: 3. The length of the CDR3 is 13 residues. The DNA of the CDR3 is TGTGCCTGGAGACTAGCGGGAAGTAATGAGCAGTTCTTC. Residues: CAWRLAGSNEQFF. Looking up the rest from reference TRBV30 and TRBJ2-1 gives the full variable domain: SQTIHQWPATLVQPVGSPLSLECTVEGTSNPNLYWYRQAAGRGLQLLFYSVGIGQISSEVPQNLSASRPQDRQFILSSKKLLLSDSGFYLCAWRLAGSNEQFFGPGTRLTVL.

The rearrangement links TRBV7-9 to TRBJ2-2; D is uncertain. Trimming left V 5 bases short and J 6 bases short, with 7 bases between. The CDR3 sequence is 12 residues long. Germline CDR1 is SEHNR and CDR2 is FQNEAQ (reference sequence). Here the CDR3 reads CASSREAGELFF. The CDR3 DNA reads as TGTGCCAGCAGCCGAGAGGCCGGGGAGCTGTTTTTT. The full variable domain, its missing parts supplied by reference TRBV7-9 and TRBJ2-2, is DTGVSQNPRHKITKRGQNVTFRCDPISEHNRLYWYRQTLGQGPEFLTYFQNEAQLEKSRLLSDRFSAERPKGSFSTLEIQRTEQGDSAMYLCASSREAGELFFGEGSRLTVL.

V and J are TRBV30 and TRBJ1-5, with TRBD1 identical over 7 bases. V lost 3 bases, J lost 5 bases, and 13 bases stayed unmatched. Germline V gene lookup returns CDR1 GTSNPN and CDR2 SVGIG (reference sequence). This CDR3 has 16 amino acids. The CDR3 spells CAWSPKTGFRDQPQHF. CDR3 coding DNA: TGTGCCTGGAGCCCCAAGACAGGGTTTCGTGATCAGCCCCAGCATTTT.

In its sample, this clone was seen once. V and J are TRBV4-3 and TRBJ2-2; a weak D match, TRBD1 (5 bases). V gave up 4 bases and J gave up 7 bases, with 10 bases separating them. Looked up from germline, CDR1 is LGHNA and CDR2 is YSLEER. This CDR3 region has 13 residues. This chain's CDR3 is CASSPRVFGELFF. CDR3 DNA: TGCGCCAGCAGCCCCAGGGTGTTCGGGGAGCTGTTTTTT.

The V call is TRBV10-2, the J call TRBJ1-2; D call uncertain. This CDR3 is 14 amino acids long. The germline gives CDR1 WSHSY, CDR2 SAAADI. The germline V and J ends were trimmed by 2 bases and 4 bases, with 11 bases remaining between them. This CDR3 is CASSEGGISYGYTF. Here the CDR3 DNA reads TGCGCCAGCAGTGAGGGAGGGATTAGCTATGGCTACACCTTC.

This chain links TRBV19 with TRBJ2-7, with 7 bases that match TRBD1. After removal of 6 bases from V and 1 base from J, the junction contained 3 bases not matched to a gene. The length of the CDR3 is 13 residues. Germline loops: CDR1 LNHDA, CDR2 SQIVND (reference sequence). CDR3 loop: CASRRQGSYEQYF. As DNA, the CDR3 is TGTGCCAGTAGACGACAGGGTTCCTACGAGCAGTACTTC.

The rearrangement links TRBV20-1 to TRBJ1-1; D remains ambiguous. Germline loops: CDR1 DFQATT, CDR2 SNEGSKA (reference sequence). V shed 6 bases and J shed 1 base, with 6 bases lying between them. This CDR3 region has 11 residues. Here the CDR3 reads CSADENTEAFF. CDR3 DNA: TGCAGTGCGGACGAGAACACTGAAGCTTTCTTT.

The CDR3 coding sequence is TGTGCCAGCAGCTTCACTTACTCCTACAATGAGCAGTTCTTC. It yields the protein CASSFTYSYNEQFF. The chain has TRBV5-6 and TRBJ2-1; D unclear. The CDR3 is made up of 14 amino acids. V lost 2 bases and J 0 bases, leaving 6 bases between the germline ends. Germline V gene sequence: CDR1 SGHDT, CDR2 YYEEEE.

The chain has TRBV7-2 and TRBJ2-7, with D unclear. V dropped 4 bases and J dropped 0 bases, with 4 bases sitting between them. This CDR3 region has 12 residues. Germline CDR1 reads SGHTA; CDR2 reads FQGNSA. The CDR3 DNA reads TGTGCCAGCAGCTCAAGCTCCTACGAGCAGTACTTC. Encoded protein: CASSSSSYEQYF. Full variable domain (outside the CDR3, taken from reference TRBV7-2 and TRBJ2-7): GAGVSQSPSNKVTEKGKDVELRCDPISGHTALYWYRQSLGQGLEFLIYFQGNSAPDKSGLPSDRFSAERTGGSVSTLTIQRTQQEDSAVYLCASSSSSYEQYFGPGTRLTVT.

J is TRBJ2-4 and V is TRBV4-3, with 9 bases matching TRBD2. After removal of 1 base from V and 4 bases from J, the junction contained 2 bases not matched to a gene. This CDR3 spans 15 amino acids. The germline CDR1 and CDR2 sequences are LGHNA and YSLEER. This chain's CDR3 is CASSQGLAVKNIQYF. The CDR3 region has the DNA TGCGCCAGCAGCCAAGGACTAGCGGTTAAAAACATTCAGTACTTC.

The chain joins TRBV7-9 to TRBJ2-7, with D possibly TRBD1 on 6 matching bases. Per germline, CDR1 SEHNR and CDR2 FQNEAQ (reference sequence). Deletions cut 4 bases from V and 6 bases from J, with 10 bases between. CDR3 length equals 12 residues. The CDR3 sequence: CASSSGQPEQYF. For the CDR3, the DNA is TGTGCCAGCAGCTCCGGACAGCCCGAGCAGTACTTC.

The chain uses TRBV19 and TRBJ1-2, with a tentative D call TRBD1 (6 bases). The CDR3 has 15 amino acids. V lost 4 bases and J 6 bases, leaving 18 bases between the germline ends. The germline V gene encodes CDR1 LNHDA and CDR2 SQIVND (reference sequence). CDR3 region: CASSTRPGTRNGYTF. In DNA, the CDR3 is TGTGCCAGTAGTACCCGACCCGGGACACGGAATGGCTACACCTTC.

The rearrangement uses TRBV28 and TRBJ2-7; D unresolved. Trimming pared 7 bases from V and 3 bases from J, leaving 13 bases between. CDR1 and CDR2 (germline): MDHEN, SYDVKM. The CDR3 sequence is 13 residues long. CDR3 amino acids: CASTPGSGYEQYF. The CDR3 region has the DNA TGTGCCAGCACCCCGGGTTCAGGCTACGAGCAGTACTTC.

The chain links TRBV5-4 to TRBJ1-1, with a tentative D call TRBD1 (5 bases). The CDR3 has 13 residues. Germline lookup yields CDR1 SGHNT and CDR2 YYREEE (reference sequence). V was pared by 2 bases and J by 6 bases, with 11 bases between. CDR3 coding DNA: TGTGCCAGCAGCTTAGCCGGGACTGCTGAAGCTTTCTTT. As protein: CASSLAGTAEAFF.

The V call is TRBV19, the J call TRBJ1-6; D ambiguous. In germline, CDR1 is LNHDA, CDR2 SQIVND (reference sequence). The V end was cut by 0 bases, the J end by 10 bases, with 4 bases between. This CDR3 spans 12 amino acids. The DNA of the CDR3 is TGTGCCAGTAGTATAGAGGGATCACCCCTCCACTTT. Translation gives CASSIEGSPLHF. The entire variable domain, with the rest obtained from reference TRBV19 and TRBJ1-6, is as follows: DGGITQSPKYLFRKEGQNVTLSCEQNLNHDAMYWYRQDPGQGLRLIYYSQIVNDFQKGDIAEGYSVSREKKESFPLTVTSAQKNPTAFYLCASSIEGSPLHFGNGTRLTVT.

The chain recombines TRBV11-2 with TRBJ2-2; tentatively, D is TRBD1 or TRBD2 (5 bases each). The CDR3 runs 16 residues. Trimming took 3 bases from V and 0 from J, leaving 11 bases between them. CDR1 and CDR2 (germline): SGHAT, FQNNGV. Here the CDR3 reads CASSLGVRSNTGELFF. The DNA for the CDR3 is TGTGCCAGCAGCTTGGGGGTGAGGTCGAACACCGGGGAGCTGTTTTTT.

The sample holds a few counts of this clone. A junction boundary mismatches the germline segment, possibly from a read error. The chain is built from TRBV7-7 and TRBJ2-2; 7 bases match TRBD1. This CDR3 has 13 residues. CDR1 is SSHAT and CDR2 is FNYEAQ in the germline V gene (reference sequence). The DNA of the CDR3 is TGTGCTAGCAGCTCCGACAGGGCCGGGGAGCTGTTTTTT. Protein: CASSSDRAGELFF.

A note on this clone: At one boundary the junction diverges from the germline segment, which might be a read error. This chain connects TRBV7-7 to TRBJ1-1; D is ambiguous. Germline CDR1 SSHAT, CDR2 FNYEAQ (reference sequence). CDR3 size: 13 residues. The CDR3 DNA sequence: TGTGCTAGCAGCTTAGCGCAGTCCACTGAAGCTTTCTTT. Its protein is CASSLAQSTEAFF.

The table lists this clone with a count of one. The chain's CDR3 is CASSPPGTVTDTQYF. In DNA, the CDR3 is TGTGCCAGCTCACCACCCGGGACAGTCACAGATACGCAGTATTTT. V is TRBV18 and J is TRBJ2-3; 7 bases are shared with TRBD1. V shed 0 bases and J 2 bases; nucleotides not matched to a gene: 2. There are 15 residues in the CDR3. The germline CDR1 and CDR2 sequences are KGHSH and LQKENI.

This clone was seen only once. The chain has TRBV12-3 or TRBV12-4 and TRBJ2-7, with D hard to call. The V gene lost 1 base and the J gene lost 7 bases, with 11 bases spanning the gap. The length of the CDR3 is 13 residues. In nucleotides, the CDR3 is TGTGCCAGCAGTTTAGAGGCCAAAGGTGAGCAGTACTTC. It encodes CASSLEAKGEQYF.

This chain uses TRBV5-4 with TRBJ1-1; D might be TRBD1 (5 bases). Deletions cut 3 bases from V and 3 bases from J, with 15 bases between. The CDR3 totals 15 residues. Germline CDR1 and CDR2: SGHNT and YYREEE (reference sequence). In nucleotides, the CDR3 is TGTGCCAGCAGCTCCGACGGGGGGGTGGACACTGAAGCTTTCTTT. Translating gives CASSSDGGVDTEAFF.